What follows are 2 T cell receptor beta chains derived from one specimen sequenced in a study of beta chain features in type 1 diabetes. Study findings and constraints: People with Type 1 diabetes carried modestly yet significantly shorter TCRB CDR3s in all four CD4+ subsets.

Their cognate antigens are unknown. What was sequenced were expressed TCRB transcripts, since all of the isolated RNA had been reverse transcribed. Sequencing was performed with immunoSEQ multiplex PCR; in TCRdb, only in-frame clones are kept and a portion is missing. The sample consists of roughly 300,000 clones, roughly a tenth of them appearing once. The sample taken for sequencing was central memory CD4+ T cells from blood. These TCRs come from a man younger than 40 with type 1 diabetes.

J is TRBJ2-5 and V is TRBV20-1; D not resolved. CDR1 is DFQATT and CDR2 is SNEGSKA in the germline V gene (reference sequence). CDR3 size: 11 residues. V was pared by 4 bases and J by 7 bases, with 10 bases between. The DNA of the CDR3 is TGCAGTGCTACCGCTGAGTGGACCCAGTACTTC. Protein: CSATAEWTQYF.

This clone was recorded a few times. The CDR3 sequence: CASSLSQGYNEQFF. In DNA form, the CDR3 reads TGTGCCAGCAGCTTAAGTCAGGGCTACAATGAGCAGTTCTTC. V gene TRBV7-8 combines with J gene TRBJ2-1, with D possibly being TRBD1 (5 bases). The germline gives CDR1 SGHVS, CDR2 FQNEAQ. The CDR3 loop spans 14 amino acids. V shed 2 bases and J shed 3 bases, with 8 bases lying between them.